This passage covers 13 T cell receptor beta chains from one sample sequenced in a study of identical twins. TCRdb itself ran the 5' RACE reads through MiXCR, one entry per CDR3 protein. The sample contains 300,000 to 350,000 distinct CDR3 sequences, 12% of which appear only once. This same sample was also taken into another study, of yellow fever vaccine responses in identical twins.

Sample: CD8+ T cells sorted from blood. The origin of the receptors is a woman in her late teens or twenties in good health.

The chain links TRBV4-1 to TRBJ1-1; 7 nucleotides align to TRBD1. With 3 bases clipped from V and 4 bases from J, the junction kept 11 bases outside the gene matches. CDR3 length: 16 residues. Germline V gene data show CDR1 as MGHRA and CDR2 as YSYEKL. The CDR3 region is CASSHNGQDLPTEAFF. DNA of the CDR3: TGCGCCAGCAGCCATAATGGACAGGACCTCCCCACTGAAGCTTTCTTT.

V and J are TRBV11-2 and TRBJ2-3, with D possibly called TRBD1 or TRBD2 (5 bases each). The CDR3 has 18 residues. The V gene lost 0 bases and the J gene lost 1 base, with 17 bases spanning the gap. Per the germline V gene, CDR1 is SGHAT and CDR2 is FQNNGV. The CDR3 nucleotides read TGTGCCAGCAGCTTAGAGGGGGTTTGGGTACAAGGCACAGATACGCAGTATTTT. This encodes CASSLEGVWVQGTDTQYF.

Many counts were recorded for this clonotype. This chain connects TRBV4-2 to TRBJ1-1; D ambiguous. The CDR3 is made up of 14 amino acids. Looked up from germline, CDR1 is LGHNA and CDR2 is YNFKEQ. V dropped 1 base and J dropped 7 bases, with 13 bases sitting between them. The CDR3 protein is CASSQVMELSEAFF. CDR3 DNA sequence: TGTGCCAGCAGCCAAGTGATGGAACTCAGTGAAGCTTTCTTT.

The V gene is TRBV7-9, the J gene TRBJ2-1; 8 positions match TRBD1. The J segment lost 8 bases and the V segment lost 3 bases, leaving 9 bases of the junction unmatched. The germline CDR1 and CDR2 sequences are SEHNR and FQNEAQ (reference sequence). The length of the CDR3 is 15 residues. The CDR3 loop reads CASSFWPGGGDEQFF. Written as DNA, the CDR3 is TGTGCCAGCAGCTTCTGGCCAGGGGGCGGGGATGAGCAGTTCTTC.

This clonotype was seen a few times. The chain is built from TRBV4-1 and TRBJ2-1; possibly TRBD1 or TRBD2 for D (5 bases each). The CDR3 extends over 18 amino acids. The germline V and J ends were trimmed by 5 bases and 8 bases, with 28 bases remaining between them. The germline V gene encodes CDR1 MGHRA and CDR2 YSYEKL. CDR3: CASSSSSTRGPSRDEQFF. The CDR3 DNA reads TGCGCCAGCAGCAGCAGCTCAACAAGGGGACCTAGTAGGGATGAGCAGTTCTTC.

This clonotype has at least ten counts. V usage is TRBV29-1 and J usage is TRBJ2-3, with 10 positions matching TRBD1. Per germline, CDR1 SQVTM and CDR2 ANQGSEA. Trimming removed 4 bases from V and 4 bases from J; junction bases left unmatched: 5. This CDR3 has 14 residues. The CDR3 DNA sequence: TGCAGCGTTGTAAGACAGGGGGCTGCAGATACGCAGTATTTT. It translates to CSVVRQGAADTQYF.

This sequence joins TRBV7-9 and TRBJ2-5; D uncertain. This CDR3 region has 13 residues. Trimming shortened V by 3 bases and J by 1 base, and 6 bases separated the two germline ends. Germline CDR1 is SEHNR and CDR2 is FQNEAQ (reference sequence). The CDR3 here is CASSFPSQETQYF. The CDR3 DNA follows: TGTGCCAGCAGCTTTCCTAGCCAAGAGACCCAGTACTTC. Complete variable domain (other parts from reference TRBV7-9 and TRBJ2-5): DTGVSQNPRHKITKRGQNVTFRCDPISEHNRLYWYRQTLGQGPEFLTYFQNEAQLEKSRLLSDRFSAERPKGSFSTLEIQRTEQGDSAMYLCASSFPSQETQYFGPGTRLLVL.

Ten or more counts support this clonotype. The CDR3 region has the DNA TGTGCCAGCAGTTATGGCGGGAGTTCCTACAATGAGCAGTTCTTC. Protein sequence: CASSYGGSSYNEQFF. The chain couples TRBV6-5 to TRBJ2-1; 7 nucleotides align to TRBD2. The CDR3 runs 15 residues. Germline V gene data show CDR1 as MNHEY and CDR2 as SVGAGI. With V trimmed by 3 bases and J by 1 base, 3 bases remained unmatched.

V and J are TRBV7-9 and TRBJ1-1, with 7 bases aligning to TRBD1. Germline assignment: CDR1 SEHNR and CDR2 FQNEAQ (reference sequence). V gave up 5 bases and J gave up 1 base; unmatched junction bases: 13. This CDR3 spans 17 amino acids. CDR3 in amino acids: CASSLRDRGVTNTEAFF. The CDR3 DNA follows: TGTGCCAGCAGCCTCAGGGACAGAGGAGTAACGAACACTGAAGCTTTCTTT.

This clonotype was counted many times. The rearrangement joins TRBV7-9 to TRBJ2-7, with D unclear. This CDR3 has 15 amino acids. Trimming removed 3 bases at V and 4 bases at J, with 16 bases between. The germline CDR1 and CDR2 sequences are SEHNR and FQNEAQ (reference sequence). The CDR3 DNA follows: TGTGCCAGCAGCTTTAATGGCAGGTGGTGGTACGAGCAGTACGTC. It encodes CASSFNGRWWYEQYV.

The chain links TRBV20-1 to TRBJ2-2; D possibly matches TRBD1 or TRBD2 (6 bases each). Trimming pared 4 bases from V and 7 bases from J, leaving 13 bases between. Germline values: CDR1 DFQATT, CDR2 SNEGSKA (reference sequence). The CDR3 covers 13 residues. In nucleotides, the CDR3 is TGCAGTGCTATGGGGGGCCTAGGCGGGGAGCTGTTTTTT. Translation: CSAMGGLGGELFF.

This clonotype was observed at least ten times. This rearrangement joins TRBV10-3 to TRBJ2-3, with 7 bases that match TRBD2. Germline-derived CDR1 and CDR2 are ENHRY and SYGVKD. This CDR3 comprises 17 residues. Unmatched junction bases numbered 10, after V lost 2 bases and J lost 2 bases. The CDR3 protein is CAISEGTSDFYTDTQYF. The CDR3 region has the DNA TGTGCCATCAGTGAGGGAACTAGCGATTTTTACACAGATACGCAGTATTTT.

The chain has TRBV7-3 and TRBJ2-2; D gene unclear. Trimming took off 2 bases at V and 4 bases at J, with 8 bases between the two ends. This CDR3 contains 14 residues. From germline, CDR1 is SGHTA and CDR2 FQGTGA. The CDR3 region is CASSLSILTGELFF. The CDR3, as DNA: TGTGCCAGCAGCTTATCAATCCTCACCGGGGAGCTGTTTTTT.